The 8 T cell receptor beta chains below were found in one sample sequenced in a study of cytomegalovirus exposure and HLA in healthy donors. The PCR made use of 60 Vbeta and 13 Jbeta primers. Produced via immunoSEQ multiplex PCR; TCRdb's table is partial and in-frame only. The sample contains 150,000 to 200,000 clones, more than 70% of which appear only once. The material sequenced was PBMCs. The receptors here all came from a man aged 25-40 years in good health and CMV-seronegative.

This rearrangement joins TRBV16 to TRBJ1-3; D is uncertain. The V and J ends lost 2 bases and 2 bases respectively, with 7 bases between them. CDR1 KGHSY and CDR2 FQNENV come from the germline V gene. This CDR3 has 14 residues. The CDR3 sequence is CASSQKGAGNTIYF. Written as DNA, the CDR3 is TGTGCCAGCAGCCAAAAAGGAGCTGGAAACACCATATATTTT.

The chain is built from TRBV6-5 and TRBJ2-1; a possible D gene is TRBD1 (6 bases). V was shortened by 0 bases and J by 7 bases, with 10 bases between the two germline ends. This CDR3 has 14 residues. Germline CDR1 reads MNHEY; CDR2 reads SVGAGI. This CDR3 reads CASSYSLGGNEQFF. CDR3 DNA sequence: TGTGCCAGCAGTTACTCCCTAGGGGGTAATGAGCAGTTCTTC.

The CDR3: CASSLVRLGGAAGTGELFF. DNA of the CDR3: TGTGCCAGCAGCTTAGTGAGGCTCGGGGGGGCCGCGGGCACCGGGGAGCTGTTTTTT. The chain combines TRBV7-2 with TRBJ2-2; 8 nucleotides match TRBD2. The CDR3 length is 19 residues. V trimming: 1 base; J trimming: 4 bases; junction bases outside the gene matches: 14. Germline CDR1 reads SGHTA; CDR2 reads FQGNSA.

The table lists this clone with a count of one. V and J are TRBV11-3 and TRBJ2-7, with 8 bases fitting TRBD2. V shed 5 bases and J 5 bases; nucleotides not matched to a gene: 11. CDR1 and CDR2 (germline): SGHNT, YENEEA. This CDR3 contains 15 residues. CDR3 amino acids: CASSQGAGVSHEQYF. As DNA, the CDR3 is TGTGCCAGCAGCCAGGGAGCGGGAGTGTCCCACGAGCAGTACTTC.

This clone has a single count. This chain joins TRBV18 and TRBJ2-1; weak D call: TRBD2 (5 bases). The V and J ends lost 2 bases and 8 bases respectively, with 10 bases between them. Germline lookup yields CDR1 KGHSH and CDR2 LQKENI. The CDR3 runs to 13 residues. CDR3 sequence (DNA): TGTGCCAGCTCACCAGATAGCGTCTATGAGCAGTTCTTC. This sequence encodes CASSPDSVYEQFF.

The chain combines TRBV6-5 with TRBJ1-4, with D tentatively TRBD1 (6 bases). The CDR3 has 14 residues. Per germline, CDR1 MNHEY and CDR2 SVGAGI. Trimming cost V 0 bases and J 14 bases, with 16 bases left between them. Written as DNA, the CDR3 is TGTGCCAGCAGTTACTCGACGCGGGGGGGCGGCCTGTTTTTT. Translation: CASSYSTRGGGLFF.

This chain uses TRBV5-1 with TRBJ2-3; D is uncertain. The CDR3 consists of 13 residues. Between the trimmed V and J ends, which lost 0 bases and 2 bases, there was a span of 4 bases. In germline, CDR1 is SGHRS, CDR2 YFSETQ. The CDR3 sequence: CASSLDYTDTQYF. Here the CDR3 DNA reads TGCGCCAGCAGCTTGGATTACACAGATACGCAGTATTTT.

The V gene is TRBV7-8, the J gene TRBJ1-2; D unclear. Germline V lookup: CDR1 SGHVS, CDR2 FQNEAQ. The CDR3 length is 15 residues. V was shortened by 5 bases and J by 2 bases, with 15 bases between the two germline ends. CDR3 residues: CASSLPDGENYGYTF. The CDR3 bases are TGTGCCAGCAGCCTACCGGACGGGGAGAACTATGGCTACACCTTC. Full variable domain (outside the CDR3, taken from reference TRBV7-8 and TRBJ1-2): GAGVSQSPRYKVAKRGQDVALRCDPISGHVSLFWYQQALGQGPEFLTYFQNEAQLDKSGLPSDRFFAERPEGSVSTLKIQRTQQEDSAVYLCASSLPDGENYGYTFGSGTRLTVV.